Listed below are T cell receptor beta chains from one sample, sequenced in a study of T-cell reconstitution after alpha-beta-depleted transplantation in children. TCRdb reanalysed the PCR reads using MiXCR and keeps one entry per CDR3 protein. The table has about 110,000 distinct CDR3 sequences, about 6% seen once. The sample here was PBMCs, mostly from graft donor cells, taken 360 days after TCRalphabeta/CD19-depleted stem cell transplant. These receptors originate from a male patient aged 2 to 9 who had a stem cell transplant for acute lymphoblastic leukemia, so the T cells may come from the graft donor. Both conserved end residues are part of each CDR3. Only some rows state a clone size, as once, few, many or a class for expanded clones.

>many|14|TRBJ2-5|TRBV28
CASSSGQAGETQYF
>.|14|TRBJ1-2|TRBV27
CASSSGRDLRGYTF
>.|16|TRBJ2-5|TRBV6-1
CASSLGTGKGQETQYF
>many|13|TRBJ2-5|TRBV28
CASSLSSVETQYF
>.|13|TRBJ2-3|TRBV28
CALWKGPTDTQYF
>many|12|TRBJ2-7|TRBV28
CASSLRPTEQYF
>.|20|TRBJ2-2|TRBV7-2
CASSLRQKTGRQLGTGGLFF
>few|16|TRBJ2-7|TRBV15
CATSRVTGGGGYEQYF
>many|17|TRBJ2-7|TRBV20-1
CSASKDPHLLGYYEQYF
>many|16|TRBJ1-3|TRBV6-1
CASSTSYVSPGNTIYF
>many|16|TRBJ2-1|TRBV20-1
CSARDTRGASYNEQFF
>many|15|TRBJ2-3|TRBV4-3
CASSPTSGRADTQYF
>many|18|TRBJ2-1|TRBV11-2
CASSPHSRDLAIYNEQFF
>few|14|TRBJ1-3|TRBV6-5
CASKQASSGNTIYF
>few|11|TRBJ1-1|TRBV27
CASIGVAEAFF
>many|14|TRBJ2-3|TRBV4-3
CASSPGVASDTQYF
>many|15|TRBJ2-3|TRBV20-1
CSALRLAIITDTQYF
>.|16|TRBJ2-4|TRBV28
CASSFPLTGASNIQYF
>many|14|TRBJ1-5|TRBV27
CASRVTPSNQPQHF
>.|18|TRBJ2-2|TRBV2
CTCSLSPLWRGNTGELFF
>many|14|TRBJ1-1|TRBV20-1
CSARVRIMNTEAFF
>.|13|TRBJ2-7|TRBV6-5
CASGQASSYEQYF
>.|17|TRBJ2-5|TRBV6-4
CASSDPPRDLKAETQYF
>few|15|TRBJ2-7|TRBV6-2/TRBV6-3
CASSSLRDVIYEQYF
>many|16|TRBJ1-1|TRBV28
CASRPHGDRENTEAFF
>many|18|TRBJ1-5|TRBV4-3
CASSQGGTGDYSNQPQHF
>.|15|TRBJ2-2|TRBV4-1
CASSQGPGGTGDLFF
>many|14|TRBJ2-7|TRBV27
CASSSSGRGYEQYF
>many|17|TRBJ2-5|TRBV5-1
CASSSPIWELRQETQYF